The 30 T cell receptor beta chains presented below share a single source sample, sequenced in a study of blood T cells in healthy people across ages. A J-beta primer mix and a sample-barcoded 5' primer were used in a second PCR of roughly 6 to 11 cycles. TCRdb independently ran MiXCR on the 5' RACE reads; one entry per CDR3 protein. The sample has about 900,000 distinct CDR3 sequences; roughly 50% are singletons. Sequenced material: blood. The receptors stem from a man younger than 45 in good health.

A word on this clonotype: This sequence may be a read error, since a much larger clone differs from it by one base. The chain combines TRBV4-3 with TRBJ1-2; possible D gene TRBD1, 6 bases. Germline V gives CDR1 LGHNA, CDR2 YSLEER. This CDR3 is built from 16 residues. This chain's CDR3 is CTSSQDVGTQNYGYTF. CDR3 nucleotides: TGCACCAGCAGCCAAGACGTCGGGACACAAAACTATGGCTACACCTTC.

This clonotype came up a few times. CDR3: CASSADGSYEQYF. The CDR3 DNA reads TGTGCCAGCAGTGCCGACGGCTCCTACGAGCAGTACTTC. This chain uses TRBV6-2 or TRBV6-3 with TRBJ2-7, with unresolved D. Looked up from germline, CDR1 is MNHEY and CDR2 is SVGEGT. The V end lost 5 bases, the J end lost 0 bases, and 8 bases lay between the germline ends. The CDR3 has 13 amino acids.

This clonotype was seen only a few times. V and J are TRBV4-2 and TRBJ2-1, with 15 bases fitting TRBD2. Germline loops: CDR1 LGHNA, CDR2 YNFKEQ. The CDR3 is made up of 18 amino acids. The trim removed 4 bases at V and 8 bases at J, leaving 12 bases unmatched. The CDR3, as DNA: TGTGCCAGCAGCCCGGGACTAGCGGGGGGTGCCCGGAACGATGAGCAGTTCTTC. It is translated as CASSPGLAGGARNDEQFF.

Many counts were recorded for this clonotype. The chain recombines TRBV6-4 with TRBJ1-1, with D unclear. Trimming took off 2 bases at V and 1 base at J, with 5 bases between the two ends. Germline CDR1 MRHNA, CDR2 SNTAGT. CDR3 length: 13 residues. This CDR3 is CASSDGENTEAFF. CDR3 in DNA: TGTGCCAGCAGTGACGGAGAGAACACTGAAGCTTTCTTT.

The rearrangement links TRBV12-3 or TRBV12-4 to TRBJ2-1; D is undetermined. The CDR3 runs 14 residues. Trimming shortened V by 7 bases and J by 0 bases, and 10 bases separated the two germline ends. The CDR3 protein is CASNEFSSYNEQFF. The CDR3 DNA reads TGTGCCAGCAACGAGTTTAGCTCCTACAATGAGCAGTTCTTC.

This clonotype was counted only a few times. The chain couples TRBV20-1 to TRBJ2-1; a possible D gene is TRBD1 (6 bases). V was clipped by 2 bases and J by 9 bases, with 17 bases between them. CDR1 is DFQATT, CDR2 SNEGSKA, per germline (reference sequence). CDR3 length equals 14 residues. CDR3 nucleotides: TGCAGTGCTAGAAGGGACACCGAGGGTAGTGAGCAGTTCTTC. It yields the protein CSARRDTEGSEQFF.

This clonotype was seen a few times. The rearrangement links TRBV4-1 to TRBJ1-1; TRBD1 might be the D (6 bases). Trimming took off 5 bases at V and 5 bases at J, with 18 bases between the two ends. Germline V gives CDR1 MGHRA, CDR2 YSYEKL. The CDR3 has 15 amino acids. The CDR3 here is CASSTRQEEWTEAFF. The CDR3 nucleotides are TGCGCCAGCAGCACCCGACAGGAGGAGTGGACTGAAGCTTTCTTT.

This clonotype has a handful of counts. This chain joins TRBV4-2 and TRBJ1-6; the D is unclear. The CDR3 totals 16 residues. Looked up from germline, CDR1 is LGHNA and CDR2 is YNFKEQ. The ends were cut back, 0 bases at V and 10 bases at J, with 16 bases in the middle. The CDR3 is CASSQDRLGHGSPLHF. DNA for the CDR3: TGTGCCAGCAGCCAAGATCGCCTGGGTCACGGCTCACCCCTCCACTTT.

At least ten counts were recorded for this clonotype. The germline gene is not matched at one end of the junction; a read error may be the cause. The CDR3 protein is CASSLGPGGETQYF. CDR3 in DNA: TGTGCTAGCAGCTTAGGTCCGGGGGGAGAGACCCAGTACTTC. The chain recombines TRBV7-7 with TRBJ2-5; TRBD2 aligns across 7 bases. Germline CDR1 SSHAT, CDR2 FNYEAQ (reference sequence). CDR3 length equals 14 residues.

This clonotype was detected once. V gene TRBV20-1 combines with J gene TRBJ1-1; D is undetermined. Germline CDR1 and CDR2: DFQATT and SNEGSKA (reference sequence). The CDR3 sequence is 13 residues long. V lost 1 base and J 5 bases, leaving 11 bases between the germline ends. CDR3 region: CSARAAPGTEAFF. In DNA form, the CDR3 reads TGCAGTGCTAGAGCCGCCCCTGGGACTGAAGCTTTCTTT.

There are many counts of this clonotype. CDR3 loop: CASSQDYPQGTGEQYF. In DNA form, the CDR3 reads TGCGCCAGCAGCCAAGATTACCCCCAGGGGACGGGGGAGCAGTACTTC. This chain uses TRBV4-3 with TRBJ2-7, with D possibly TRBD1 on 6 matching bases. From germline, CDR1 is LGHNA and CDR2 YSLEER. This CDR3 spans 16 amino acids. Trimming pared 0 bases from V and 7 bases from J, leaving 19 bases between.

This clonotype was observed a few times. V usage is TRBV29-1 and J usage is TRBJ1-2, with a possible D match to TRBD1 (5 bases). Germline loops: CDR1 SQVTM, CDR2 ANQGSEA. The V end lost 8 bases, the J end lost 4 bases, and 20 bases lay between the germline ends. CDR3 size: 14 residues. The CDR3 nucleotides are TGCAGCATATATCTCGGGACCGGCCCCTATGGCTACACCTTC. It codes for CSIYLGTGPYGYTF.

In this sample, this clonotype turned up a few times. This chain connects TRBV29-1 to TRBJ2-7; 9 nucleotides align to TRBD2. The CDR3 is 14 residues long. With V trimmed by 3 bases and J by 2 bases, 5 bases remained unmatched. Germline-derived CDR1 and CDR2 are SQVTM and ANQGSEA. CDR3 protein: CSVDRGLATYEQYF. The CDR3 DNA reads as TGCAGCGTTGATCGCGGACTAGCGACCTACGAGCAGTACTTC.

There are a few counts of this clonotype. The chain uses TRBV7-2 and TRBJ2-3; 10 bases map to TRBD1. Germline V gene data show CDR1 as SGHTA and CDR2 as FQGNSA. Germline trimming cut 5 bases from V and 2 bases from J; bases unmatched to any gene: 10. The CDR3 runs to 17 residues. This CDR3 reads CASSQQGQGSLTDTQYF. CDR3 nucleotides: TGTGCCAGCAGCCAACAGGGACAGGGGAGTCTCACAGATACGCAGTATTTT.

There are a few counts of this clonotype. CDR3 nucleotides: TGTGCCAGCAGCCGGACTAGCGCCGTTGGGACCCAGTACTTC. Its protein is CASSRTSAVGTQYF. The V call is TRBV12-3 or TRBV12-4, the J call TRBJ2-5, with TRBD2 identical over 9 bases. After removal of 6 bases from V and 7 bases from J, the junction contained 9 bases not matched to a gene. The CDR3 contains 14 residues.

V gene TRBV29-1 combines with J gene TRBJ2-3; 9 nucleotides match TRBD2. The CDR3 has 16 residues. With V trimmed by 1 base and J by 1 base, 6 bases remained unmatched. Germline V CDR1 and CDR2: SQVTM, ANQGSEA. CDR3 nucleotide sequence: TGCAGCGTTGAAGGGACGACTAGCGGTGGCACAGATACGCAGTATTTT. Amino acids: CSVEGTTSGGTDTQYF.

The gene calls are TRBV28 and TRBJ1-1; possible D gene TRBD1, 5 bases. The V and J ends lost 1 base and 10 bases respectively, with 10 bases between them. Per germline, CDR1 MDHEN and CDR2 SYDVKM. This CDR3 is 12 amino acids long. CDR3 nucleotides: TGTGCCAGCAGTTTATACGTGGGGGGAGCTTTCTTT. Translation gives CASSLYVGGAFF.

The chain joins TRBV5-6 to TRBJ2-7; D ambiguous. Trimming stripped 0 bases from V and 3 bases from J, with 10 bases between. The CDR3 covers 14 residues. Germline V gene data show CDR1 as SGHDT and CDR2 as YYEEEE. CDR3 sequence reads: CASSLAARVYEQYF. The CDR3 nucleotides are TGTGCCAGCAGCTTGGCTGCCAGAGTCTACGAGCAGTACTTC.

This chain links TRBV4-2 with TRBJ2-7; D remains ambiguous. The CDR3 is 13 residues long. Trimming removed 1 base from V and 9 bases from J, with 13 bases in between. The germline V gene encodes CDR1 LGHNA and CDR2 YNFKEQ. CDR3 sequence: CASSQGSARPQYF. The CDR3 DNA reads TGTGCCAGCAGCCAAGGGTCAGCTAGGCCGCAGTACTTC.

The chain recombines TRBV7-8 with TRBJ1-5, with D perhaps TRBD1 (5 bases). CDR3 size: 14 residues. The germline V gene encodes CDR1 SGHVS and CDR2 FQNEAQ. The ends were cut back, 7 bases at V and 2 bases at J, with 12 bases in the middle. The CDR3 protein is CASTLGARNQPQHF. The CDR3 nucleotides are TGTGCCAGCACCCTCGGGGCACGCAATCAGCCCCAGCATTTT.

Note on this clonotype: One junction end does not reproduce the germline sequence, and a read error may be involved. V usage is TRBV3-1 and J usage is TRBJ1-1, with D possibly TRBD1 on 5 matching bases. The CDR3 consists of 13 residues. The germline gives CDR1 LGHDT, CDR2 YNNKEL (reference sequence). The DNA of the CDR3 is TGTGCCGGCAGCCAAGGGGTGTACACTGAAGCTTTCTTT. Encoded protein: CAGSQGVYTEAFF. The variable domain in full, completed from reference TRBV3-1 and TRBJ1-1, reads DTAVSQTPKYLVTQMGNDKSIKCEQNLGHDTMYWYKQDSKKFLKIMFSYNNKELIINETVPNRFSPKSPDKAHLNLHINSLELGDSAVYFCAGSQGVYTEAFFGQGTRLTVV.

The chain links TRBV6-5 to TRBJ2-3; possible D gene TRBD1, 6 bases. The CDR3 has 15 residues. In germline, CDR1 is MNHEY, CDR2 SVGAGI. Trimming stripped 6 bases from V and 1 base from J, with 14 bases between. The CDR3 DNA is TGTGCCAGCAGCCTCCGACAGGTCGGCACAGATACGCAGTATTTT. It specifies CASSLRQVGTDTQYF.

The chain employs TRBV28 and TRBJ2-5; D possibly corresponds to TRBD1 (5 bases). This CDR3 is 15 amino acids long. The germline V gene encodes CDR1 MDHEN and CDR2 SYDVKM. The germline V and J ends were trimmed by 5 bases and 1 base, with 14 bases remaining between them. CDR3 residues: CASSLLTAGQETQYF. CDR3 nucleotide sequence: TGTGCCAGCAGTCTCTTGACAGCAGGCCAAGAGACCCAGTACTTC.

The chain employs TRBV15 and TRBJ1-1; 8 bases align to TRBD1. Trimming at V came to 3 bases and at J to 6 bases, leaving 6 bases not matched to a gene. The CDR3 spans 14 residues. The germline V gene has CDR1 LNHNV and CDR2 YYDKDF (reference sequence). The CDR3 protein is CATSRDREGPEAFF. CDR3 coding DNA: TGTGCCACCAGCAGGGACAGGGAGGGCCCTGAAGCTTTCTTT.

This rearrangement joins TRBV5-1 to TRBJ2-1; 10 bases are a match to TRBD1. There are 12 residues in the CDR3. The ends lost 0 bases at V and 15 bases at J; junction bases unmatched: 3. Germline assignment: CDR1 SGHRS and CDR2 YFSETQ. The CDR3 region is CASSLDGTGAFF. The CDR3 nucleotides are TGCGCCAGCAGCTTGGACGGGACAGGGGCGTTCTTC. Looking up the rest from reference TRBV5-1 and TRBJ2-1 gives the full variable domain: KAGVTQTPRYLIKTRGQQVTLSCSPISGHRSVSWYQQTPGQGLQFLFEYFSETQRNKGNFPGRFSGRQFSNSRSEMNVSTLELGDSALYLCASSLDGTGAFFGPGTRLTVL.

V gene TRBV3-1 combines with J gene TRBJ1-4, with 7 bases aligning to TRBD1. CDR3 length: 15 amino acids. J was trimmed by 8 bases and V by 3 bases; bases with no gene match: 9. CDR1 and CDR2 from the germline V gene are LGHDT and YNNKEL (reference sequence). As DNA, the CDR3 is TGTGCCAGCAGCCAGAGACAGGGCTTAGAGGAAAAACTGTTTTTT. Translated: CASSQRQGLEEKLFF.

The chain is built from TRBV10-3 and TRBJ2-3; 15 nucleotides align to TRBD2. Germline CDR1 reads ENHRY; CDR2 reads SYGVKD. The V and J ends lost 10 bases and 8 bases, in that order; junction bases with no gene match: 10. The CDR3 is 15 amino acids. The CDR3 nucleotides are TGTGCCACCCGACGGACTAGCGGGAGGGAAAGTACGCAGTATTTT. The encoded protein is CATRRTSGRESTQYF.

The chain links TRBV5-1 to TRBJ1-1, with D unclear. Per the germline V gene, CDR1 is SGHRS and CDR2 is YFSETQ. V was clipped by 0 bases and J by 6 bases, with 18 bases between them. The CDR3 is 16 amino acids. This CDR3 is CASSLVSTPYGAEAFF. CDR3 coding DNA: TGCGCCAGCAGCTTGGTGTCAACACCCTACGGCGCTGAAGCTTTCTTT. The full variable domain, rest sourced from reference TRBV5-1 and TRBJ1-1, is KAGVTQTPRYLIKTRGQQVTLSCSPISGHRSVSWYQQTPGQGLQFLFEYFSETQRNKGNFPGRFSGRQFSNSRSEMNVSTLELGDSALYLCASSLVSTPYGAEAFFGQGTRLTVV.

This chain links TRBV10-3 with TRBJ2-7, with 9 positions matching TRBD1. CDR3 length equals 12 residues. Germline V gene data show CDR1 as ENHRY and CDR2 as SYGVKD. Trimming at V came to 8 bases and at J to 3 bases, leaving 2 bases not matched to a gene. As DNA, the CDR3 is TGTGCCATCGGGACAGGGAACTACGAGCAGTACTTC. Translating it yields CAIGTGNYEQYF.

J is TRBJ2-4 and V is TRBV28, with TRBD1 matching over 8 bases. The closer fit of TRBJ2-5 to the DNA end suggests the J call may be wrong. Per the germline V gene, CDR1 is MDHEN and CDR2 is SYDVKM. The CDR3 has 15 residues. The CDR3 spells CASSPTGARLKTQYF. As DNA, the CDR3 is TGTGCCAGCAGCCCGACAGGGGCTAGGTTGAAGACCCAGTACTTC.